This T cell receptor (beta chain) was captured in a study of spatial heterogeneity in lung cancer. Study information: For the average unique TCR and UMI combination, more than ten occurrences appeared in raw reads. Study-wide results and caveats: How many expanded intratumoral alpha and beta TCRs were present tracked the tumor mutation count, which was a count of nonsynonymous mutations. The study found that ubiquitous and regional expanded TCR counts tracked ubiquitous and regional nonsynonymous mutations, respectively.

The CDR3 is made up of 13 amino acids. Germline CDR1 reads SNHLY; CDR2 reads FYNNEI. Trimming stripped 4 bases from V and 4 bases from J, with 10 bases between. Carried by each TCR cDNA molecule was a unique molecular identifier. A single record per CDR3 protein comes from TCRdb applying MiXCR to the 5' RACE reads. The table lists approximately 9,400 distinct CDR3 sequences, around 11% of them singletons. As regards this clonotype: Its specificity is not known.

The time point: sample taken at primary tumor resection. Unsorted whole RNA from tumor, nontumor lung or frozen PBMC underwent sequencing. The origin of this receptor is a female donor with early-stage non-small cell lung cancer. This rearrangement joins TRBV2 to TRBJ2-5; D possibly corresponds to TRBD1 (6 bases). The sample consisted of lung tumor tissue, taken at surgery. DNA for the CDR3: TGTGCCAGCAGTGCAATCAGGGGAGAGACCCAGTACTTC. As protein: CASSAIRGETQYF.